This T cell receptor (beta chain) derives from a study of cytotoxic CD8 clonotypes in ibrutinib-treated CLL. Study as a whole: Timing of response sample collection was a median around twelve months after treatment start, with a range of 6 to 36. Samples averaged roughly 260,000 productive templates and tens of thousands of productive rearrangements.

On this clone itself: The target antigen is unknown.

The study's findings and limits: Clonality went up at ibrutinib response and then declined back toward baseline at progression.

Sequenced by immunoSEQ multiplex PCR; TCRdb stores in-frame clones only, minus some. The repertoire holds 20,000 to 30,000 clones, 65% to 80% seen once, with over 35% in the top ten. CDR3 size: 14 residues. Germline V gene lookup returns CDR1 SGHRS and CDR2 YFSETQ. V dropped 4 bases and J dropped 3 bases, with 12 bases sitting between them. Sequences were derived from PBMCs, sampled after 12 months of ibrutinib treatment. The receptor was derived from a human donor with chronic lymphocytic leukemia. The chain links TRBV5-1 to TRBJ2-3, with D possibly matching TRBD1 (6 bases). The CDR3 spells CASSITGRTDTQYF. CDR3 nucleotide sequence: TGCGCCAGCAGCATCACAGGGAGAACAGATACGCAGTATTTT.